This T cell receptor (beta chain) was retrieved from a study of blood T cell repertoires in COVID-19. The wider study: Some COVID-19 samples were acute and others convalescent; all came from the United States, Italy and Spain. T cells, B-cell-depleted T cells, or PBMCs provided the cDNA or gDNA that served as material.

This clone was counted a single time. Germline V gene sequence: CDR1 MNHEY, CDR2 SVGEGT. The CDR3 extends over 14 amino acids. The V and J ends lost 5 bases and 1 base respectively, with 9 bases between them. Methods used by the authors: The authors estimated nucleated cell counts from reference gene primer amplification. Repertoires were generated with immunoSEQ multiplex PCR, while TCRdb's copy carries only in-frame clones and drops some. Clone size and V and J calls were adopted from that table, with D and trimming inferred from the DNA. In the table there are around 79,000 clones, approximately 90% of which are singletons.

This clonotype was sampled from a man in his 70s with active or convalescent COVID-19. The V call is TRBV6-2 or TRBV6-3, the J call TRBJ1-5; the D is unclear. Specimen: peripheral blood. The CDR3 region is CASSSGMSNQPQHF. Here the CDR3 DNA reads TGTGCCAGCAGTAGCGGGATGAGCAATCAGCCCCAGCATTTT.